This T cell receptor (beta chain) derives from a study of cytomegalovirus exposure and HLA in healthy donors. Study results and limitations: In a later analysis, at a false discovery rate of 0.05, under 20,000 TCR beta sequences were associated with HLA alleles. Researchers reportedly found TCR beta sequences accurately predicted most subjects' HLA-A and HLA-B alleles.

Worth noting for this clone: Its antigen is still unknown.

Germline V gene sequence: CDR1 SGHDT, CDR2 YYEEEE. The CDR3 is 13 residues long. V lost 5 bases, J lost 4 bases, and 11 bases lay in between. The PCR had 60 Vbeta and 13 Jbeta primers. Libraries were prepared by immunoSEQ multiplex PCR; TCRdb keeps only in-frame clonotypes and omits some of them. The sample shows 150,000 to 200,000 clones, around four fifths of them seen only once. Those who donated were healthy bone marrow donors. The specimen sequenced was PBMCs. This clonotype originated in a woman in her forties or fifties in good health and CMV-seropositive. V usage is TRBV5-6 and J usage is TRBJ2-3; D is unclear. CDR3 sequence: CASSIFPADTQYF. The CDR3 DNA follows: TGTGCCAGCAGTATCTTTCCGGCAGATACGCAGTATTTT.